One and the same sample provided the 20 T cell receptor beta chains below, sequenced in a study of vaccination effects on CD4 cells after COVID-19. Viral peptide pool expansion of antigen-specific CD4+ T cells preceded sequencing in the ViraFEST assay. It was after approximately 11 days of culture that CD4+ T cells were isolated. The person had a PCR-confirmed SARS-CoV-2 infection during March to December 2020. Their antigens remain unidentified. TCRdb's table, derived via immunoSEQ multiplex PCR, lists solely in-frame clones and lacks some. The sample yields 20,000 to 30,000 clones, 65% to 80% seen once. Material: CD4+ T cells from PBMCs cultured with HCoV-NL63 spike peptides, obtained before COVID-19 vaccination. The receptors shown here come from a human donor who had a prior SARS-CoV-2 infection.

The chain carries TRBV10-1 and TRBJ1-1; D remains ambiguous. The ends were cut back, 2 bases at V and 7 bases at J, with 8 bases in the middle. Germline V CDR1 and CDR2: WNHNN, SYGVQD (reference sequence). The CDR3 extends over 12 amino acids. The CDR3 loop reads CASSEEINEAFF. The CDR3, as DNA: TGCGCCAGCAGTGAGGAGATTAATGAAGCTTTCTTT.

This clone was seen just once. The J gene is TRBJ2-2, the V gene TRBV24-1, with 11 bases matching TRBD2. This CDR3 has 23 residues. V was clipped by 0 bases and J by 1 base; unmatched bases: 18. The V gene's germline CDR1 is KGHDR and CDR2 SFDVKD. The CDR3 spells CATSDLRSRGLAGGAENTGELFF. Here the CDR3 DNA reads TGTGCCACCAGTGATTTGAGGTCAAGGGGGCTAGCGGGAGGTGCCGAGAACACCGGGGAGCTGTTTTTT.

This clone was counted a single time. Within the sample, other DNA sequences also encode this same CDR3. This rearrangement joins TRBV5-1 to TRBJ2-7; D possibly corresponds to TRBD2 (5 bases). The CDR3 totals 14 residues. Trimming removed 4 bases from V and 0 bases from J, with 11 bases in between. The germline CDR1 and CDR2 sequences are SGHRS and YFSETQ. CDR3 amino acids: CASSPTTGSYEQYF. The CDR3 DNA sequence: TGCGCCAGCAGCCCGACTACTGGCTCCTACGAGCAGTACTTC.

The rearrangement joins TRBV5-1 to TRBJ2-5; TRBD2 might be the D (5 bases). Per germline, CDR1 SGHRS and CDR2 YFSETQ. There are 13 residues in the CDR3. The germline V and J ends were trimmed by 1 base and 7 bases, with 11 bases remaining between them. In DNA form, the CDR3 reads TGCGCCAGCAGCTTGTCCGGGGTTTCGACCCAGTACTTC. This translates into CASSLSGVSTQYF. The entire variable domain, with the rest obtained from reference TRBV5-1 and TRBJ2-5, is as follows: KAGVTQTPRYLIKTRGQQVTLSCSPISGHRSVSWYQQTPGQGLQFLFEYFSETQRNKGNFPGRFSGRQFSNSRSEMNVSTLELGDSALYLCASSLSGVSTQYFGPGTRLLVL.

This clone was found a few times. The rearrangement uses TRBV7-9 and TRBJ2-2, with D hard to call. The ends were cut back, 2 bases at V and 3 bases at J, with 1 base in the middle. This CDR3 has 12 amino acids. Germline values: CDR1 SEHNR, CDR2 FQNEAQ (reference sequence). Here the CDR3 reads CASSLYTGELFF. The CDR3 bases are TGTGCCAGCAGCTTATACACCGGGGAGCTGTTTTTT.

The chain couples TRBV4-2 to TRBJ1-3; a possible D gene is TRBD1 (6 bases). Germline V CDR1 and CDR2: LGHNA, YNFKEQ. Trimming shortened V by 4 bases and J by 1 base, and 11 bases separated the two germline ends. There are 15 residues in the CDR3. This CDR3 reads CASSPMGTSGNTIYF. In nucleotides, the CDR3 is TGTGCCAGCAGCCCTATGGGGACATCTGGAAACACCATATATTTT.

This clone was recorded once. The chain joins TRBV5-1 to TRBJ2-1, with 7 nucleotides matching TRBD1. Germline CDR1 and CDR2: SGHRS and YFSETQ. V lost 4 bases, J lost 5 bases, and 3 bases stayed unmatched. The CDR3 contains 13 residues. The CDR3 DNA reads as TGCGCCAGCAGCCCGGGACAGAACAATGAGCAGTTCTTC. It yields the protein CASSPGQNNEQFF.

The chain joins TRBV4-3 to TRBJ1-4, with a tentative D call TRBD1 (6 bases). Germline CDR1 and CDR2: LGHNA and YSLEER. The CDR3 sequence is 16 residues long. V was clipped by 4 bases and J by 2 bases, with 14 bases between them. The CDR3 DNA sequence: TGCGCCAGCAGCCGAGGACAGCTAGGCACTAATGAAAAACTGTTTTTT. Protein: CASSRGQLGTNEKLFF.

This clone was picked up a small number of times. The chain recombines TRBV6-1 with TRBJ2-7, with 8 bases aligning to TRBD2. Losses at the gene ends were 4 bases for V and 4 bases for J; bases not matched to a gene: 15. The CDR3 sequence is 17 residues long. Germline CDR1 MNHNS, CDR2 SASEGT. The CDR3 here is CASSGQPIKRGFYEQYF. CDR3 sequence (DNA): TGTGCCAGCAGTGGACAACCAATTAAGCGGGGGTTTTACGAGCAGTACTTC.

The chain has TRBV29-1 and TRBJ2-3; the D call may be TRBD1 or TRBD2 (6 bases each). In germline, CDR1 is SQVTM, CDR2 ANQGSEA. V lost 8 bases and J 9 bases, leaving 21 bases between the germline ends. The CDR3 has 13 residues. This chain's CDR3 is CSLAKGGLATQYF. In DNA, the CDR3 is TGCAGCCTGGCCAAGGGGGGCCTAGCCACGCAGTATTTT.

The rearrangement joins TRBV6-5 to TRBJ1-2; 10 bases map to TRBD1. The germline V gene has CDR1 MNHEY and CDR2 SVGAGI. V dropped 6 bases and J dropped 6; count of bases not matched to a gene: 10. This CDR3 contains 15 residues. CDR3 in DNA: TGTGCCAGCAGAGACAGGGGGCCCATGGTTCATGGCTACACCTTC. This sequence encodes CASRDRGPMVHGYTF.

This clone was counted between two and nine times. This sequence joins TRBV4-1 and TRBJ1-2, with D maybe TRBD1 (5 bases). V was shortened by 5 bases and J by 8 bases, with 18 bases between the two germline ends. CDR3 length: 14 residues. Per the germline V gene, CDR1 is MGHRA and CDR2 is YSYEKL. CDR3: CASSYKAQGIGYTF. For the CDR3, the DNA is TGCGCCAGCAGCTACAAGGCCCAGGGAATCGGCTACACCTTC.

J is TRBJ2-1 and V is TRBV5-5; D gene unclear. The CDR3 sequence is 16 residues long. Trimming took 4 bases from V and 5 from J, leaving 19 bases between them. The germline gives CDR1 SGHKS, CDR2 YYEKEE (reference sequence). The CDR3 coding sequence is TGTGCCAGCAGCCCACCCCCCGTGAGGATAAACAATGAGCAGTTCTTC. Protein: CASSPPPVRINNEQFF.

In its sample, this clone was seen a few times. The V call is TRBV28, the J call TRBJ2-7; D is unclear. With 1 base removed from V and 2 bases from J, the gap between germline ends came to 6 bases. Per the germline V gene, CDR1 is MDHEN and CDR2 is SYDVKM. This CDR3 comprises 13 residues. The DNA of the CDR3 is TGTGCCAGCAGTTTATTCCCAGCCTACGAGCAGTACTTC. Translated: CASSLFPAYEQYF.

V usage is TRBV16 and J usage is TRBJ2-2; D call uncertain. This CDR3 has 14 amino acids. Germline CDR1 reads KGHSY; CDR2 reads FQNENV. V lost 1 base to trimming and J lost 6 bases, with 9 bases between them. This CDR3 reads CASSQFLGSGELFF. The CDR3 bases are TGTGCCAGCAGCCAATTCTTGGGGTCCGGGGAGCTGTTTTTT.

J is TRBJ2-2 and V is TRBV7-8; D is perhaps TRBD1 or TRBD2 (5 bases each). Trimming cost V 7 bases and J 8 bases, with 11 bases left between them. Germline-derived CDR1 and CDR2 are SGHVS and FQNEAQ. The CDR3 runs 12 residues. In DNA, the CDR3 is TGTGCCAGCAACACGGGGCTGGGGGAGCTGTTTTTT. Residues: CASNTGLGELFF.

J is TRBJ2-2 and V is TRBV7-3; a weak D match, TRBD1 (6 bases). Trimming took 4 bases from V and 4 from J, leaving 10 bases between them. The CDR3 consists of 14 residues. The germline gives CDR1 SGHTA, CDR2 FQGTGA. CDR3 bases: TGTGCCAGCAGCTCCAGGGGTGGCACCGGGGAGCTGTTTTTT. It specifies CASSSRGGTGELFF. The full variable domain, rest sourced from reference TRBV7-3 and TRBJ2-2, is GAGVSQTPSNKVTEKGKYVELRCDPISGHTALYWYRQSLGQGPEFLIYFQGTGAADDSGLPNDRFFAVRPEGSVSTLKIQRTERGDSAVYLCASSSRGGTGELFFGEGSRLTVL.

The V and J genes are TRBV7-2 and TRBJ2-5; 9 bases are shared with TRBD2. This CDR3 spans 15 amino acids. Germline loops: CDR1 SGHTA, CDR2 FQGNSA. V was clipped by 5 bases and J by 5 bases; unmatched bases: 9. The chain's CDR3 is CASSKGLARAETQYF. CDR3 bases: TGTGCCAGCAGCAAGGGACTAGCTCGGGCTGAGACCCAGTACTTC.

The CDR3 DNA sequence: TGTGCCAGCAGCCCCAAGTCCTATGGCTACACCTTC. It specifies CASSPKSYGYTF. The V and J genes are TRBV7-9 and TRBJ1-2; D gene uncertain. The CDR3 loop spans 12 amino acids. Germline CDR1 reads SEHNR; CDR2 reads FQNEAQ (reference sequence). V gave up 5 bases and J gave up 4 bases, with 8 bases separating them. The full variable domain, with the rest looked up from reference TRBV7-9 and TRBJ1-2, is DTGVSQNPRHKITKRGQNVTFRCDPISEHNRLYWYRQTLGQGPEFLTYFQNEAQLEKSRLLSDRFSAERPKGSFSTLEIQRTEQGDSAMYLCASSPKSYGYTFGSGTRLTVV.

V and J are TRBV5-1 and TRBJ2-7; 9 nucleotides match TRBD1. V was pared by 5 bases and J by 5 bases, with 14 bases of the junction left unmatched. The CDR3 has 16 amino acids. Germline loops: CDR1 SGHRS, CDR2 YFSETQ. This chain's CDR3 is CASSPFAGTGINEQYF. The CDR3 DNA reads TGCGCCAGCAGTCCTTTTGCGGGGACAGGGATCAACGAGCAGTACTTC. Variable domain in full (rest from reference TRBV5-1 and TRBJ2-7): KAGVTQTPRYLIKTRGQQVTLSCSPISGHRSVSWYQQTPGQGLQFLFEYFSETQRNKGNFPGRFSGRQFSNSRSEMNVSTLELGDSALYLCASSPFAGTGINEQYFGPGTRLTVT.